The T cell receptor (beta chain) described here comes from a study of T cell repertoires in cytomegalovirus infection. The overall study: Based on public TCR beta signatures, there were indications of CMV infection and of a matching HLA type. Study-wide results and limits: There were carriers of CMV plus the relevant HLA, and cumulative public TCR beta family frequency identified them.

The length of the CDR3 is 11 residues. Germline CDR1 SQVTM, CDR2 ANQGSEA. Deletions cut 5 bases from V and 8 bases from J, with 10 bases between. TCRdb reprocessed the reads with MiXCR, giving one entry per CDR3 protein. The sample lists roughly 180,000 distinct CDR3 sequences, 28% occurring once. Points on this clonotype: Its antigen remains unknown.

The gene calls are TRBV29-1 and TRBJ2-4; TRBD1 or TRBD2 may be the D gene (5 bases each). The sequence derives from a human donor in good health (CMV status not recorded). Some clones in this sample may be carry-over from other donors' samples. The sequenced sample consisted of PBMCs. The CDR3 spells CSVLRGDIQYF. CDR3 coding DNA: TGCAGCGTTTTGAGGGGTGACATTCAGTACTTC.